The next 20 T cell receptor beta chains were all read from a single sample in a study of blood T cells in healthy people across ages. Combining a sample-barcoded 5' primer with a J-beta primer mix, a second PCR ran for 7 to 11 cycles. From the 5' RACE reads, TCRdb called clonotypes with MiXCR, one entry per CDR3 protein. The sample has just under 750,000 distinct CDR3 sequences; 22% are singletons. Specimen: blood. Source of these receptors: a man aged 65 to 85 in good health.

This clonotype occurred a few times. V gene TRBV3-1 combines with J gene TRBJ2-4, with 7 positions matching TRBD2. J lost 15 bases, V lost 1 base, and 3 bases had no gene match. The germline CDR1 and CDR2 sequences are LGHDT and YNNKEL (reference sequence). CDR3 size: 11 residues. In DNA form, the CDR3 reads TGTGCCAGCAGCCAAGGCGGGGGACTGTACTTC. Its translation: CASSQGGGLYF.

This clonotype was picked up a small number of times. The chain has TRBV12-3 or TRBV12-4 and TRBJ2-3; 11 nucleotides match TRBD2. This CDR3 comprises 17 residues. The V gene end was trimmed by 1 base and the J gene end by 2 bases; junction bases not matched to a gene: 5. CDR3 amino acids: CASSLGASGRPTDTQYF. Written as DNA, the CDR3 is TGTGCCAGCAGTTTAGGTGCTAGCGGGAGGCCCACAGATACGCAGTATTTT.

V is TRBV10-3 and J is TRBJ1-5; the match to TRBD1 covers 9 bases. The CDR3 runs 17 residues. Germline-derived CDR1 and CDR2 are ENHRY and SYGVKD. The V and J ends lost 2 bases and 6 bases, in that order; junction bases with no gene match: 11. CDR3 amino acids: CAISEGQGLVSIQPQHF. CDR3 sequence (DNA): TGTGCCATCAGTGAGGGACAGGGGTTAGTCTCGATTCAGCCCCAGCATTTT.

The chain couples TRBV19 to TRBJ2-1; D is undetermined. CDR3 length: 16 amino acids. V was trimmed by 1 base and J by 0 bases, leaving 10 bases between them. Germline CDR1 is LNHDA and CDR2 is SQIVND (reference sequence). CDR3 bases: TGTGCCAGTAGTATAGGGCGACGGAGCTCCTACAATGAGCAGTTCTTC. It encodes CASSIGRRSSYNEQFF. Combining the CDR3 with reference TRBV19 and TRBJ2-1 gives the whole variable domain DGGITQSPKYLFRKEGQNVTLSCEQNLNHDAMYWYRQDPGQGLRLIYYSQIVNDFQKGDIAEGYSVSREKKESFPLTVTSAQKNPTAFYLCASSIGRRSSYNEQFFGPGTRLTVL.

The rearrangement links TRBV10-3 to TRBJ2-3; TRBD2 matches at 8 bases. The CDR3 is made up of 13 amino acids. Germline CDR1 and CDR2: ENHRY and SYGVKD. Germline trimming cut 4 bases from V and 3 bases from J; bases unmatched to any gene: 0. The CDR3 spells CAISAGGTDTQYF. Here the CDR3 DNA reads TGTGCCATCAGTGCGGGGGGGACAGATACGCAGTATTTT.

The rearrangement joins TRBV6-2 or TRBV6-3 to TRBJ2-4, with TRBD2 matching over 8 bases. With 2 bases clipped from V and 7 bases from J, the junction kept 4 bases outside the gene matches. Germline values: CDR1 MNHEY, CDR2 SVGEGT. The CDR3 totals 14 residues. CDR3 nucleotide sequence: TGTGCCAGCAGTTACGGAGCGGGGGTCAACATTCAGTACTTC. As protein: CASSYGAGVNIQYF.

The chain carries TRBV7-2 and TRBJ2-5, with 7 bases identical to TRBD2. The DNA matches TRBJ2-1 better at its end, which makes the J call doubtful. This CDR3 spans 13 amino acids. Germline CDR1 and CDR2: SGHTA and FQGNSA. The CDR3 region is CASSWRLADEQFF. As DNA, the CDR3 is TGTGCCAGCAGCTGGAGACTAGCCGATGAGCAGTTCTTC.

This clonotype turned up a few times. J is TRBJ2-3 and V is TRBV7-9; a weak D match, TRBD1 (6 bases). The CDR3 is made up of 15 amino acids. The germline V gene has CDR1 SEHNR and CDR2 FQNEAQ (reference sequence). The V gene lost 2 bases and the J gene lost 4 bases, with 13 bases spanning the gap. CDR3 bases: TGTGCCAGCAGCTTAACAGGGATGGCATCAGATACGCAGTATTTT. The encoded protein is CASSLTGMASDTQYF. The whole variable domain, filled in from reference TRBV7-9 and TRBJ2-3, reads DTGVSQNPRHKITKRGQNVTFRCDPISEHNRLYWYRQTLGQGPEFLTYFQNEAQLEKSRLLSDRFSAERPKGSFSTLEIQRTEQGDSAMYLCASSLTGMASDTQYFGPGTRLTVL.

The genes are TRBV5-6 and TRBJ2-4; weak D call: TRBD2 (6 bases). The CDR3 is made up of 16 amino acids. V lost 3 bases to trimming and J lost 1 base, with 14 bases between them. CDR1 SGHDT and CDR2 YYEEEE come from the germline V gene. The CDR3 nucleotides are TGTGCCAGCAGCTCTCAGGGCGCGGGGGCCAAAAACATTCAGTACTTC. Its translation: CASSSQGAGAKNIQYF.

This clonotype occurred many times. The genes are TRBV7-2 and TRBJ2-1; D is unresolved. The V end lost 3 bases, the J end lost 4 bases, and 7 bases lay between the germline ends. Germline V gives CDR1 SGHTA, CDR2 FQGNSA. This CDR3 is built from 13 residues. The CDR3 region is CASSFGRYNEQFF. The CDR3 DNA follows: TGTGCCAGCAGCTTCGGCCGTTACAATGAGCAGTTCTTC.

There are a few counts of this clonotype. The chain recombines TRBV5-1 with TRBJ2-1; D not certain. The ends were cut back, 3 bases at V and 7 bases at J, with 11 bases in the middle. Germline V gene sequence: CDR1 SGHRS, CDR2 YFSETQ. This CDR3 has 13 amino acids. The DNA for the CDR3 is TGCGCCAGCAGCTCCTTTACTGGAAATGAGCAGTTCTTC. It translates to CASSSFTGNEQFF.

This clonotype was seen more than once but under ten times. The V and J genes are TRBV5-1 and TRBJ2-3, with a weak D call TRBD1 (6 bases). This CDR3 spans 15 amino acids. The V end lost 2 bases, the J end lost 3 bases, and 13 bases lay between the germline ends. Per the germline V gene, CDR1 is SGHRS and CDR2 is YFSETQ. The CDR3, as DNA: TGCGCCAGCAGCTTTGTGCAGGGGTCGACAGATACGCAGTATTTT. Translation gives CASSFVQGSTDTQYF. Based on the CDR3 plus reference TRBV5-1 and TRBJ2-3, the full variable domain is KAGVTQTPRYLIKTRGQQVTLSCSPISGHRSVSWYQQTPGQGLQFLFEYFSETQRNKGNFPGRFSGRQFSNSRSEMNVSTLELGDSALYLCASSFVQGSTDTQYFGPGTRLTVL.

In its sample, this clonotype was seen a few times. The rearrangement uses TRBV10-3 and TRBJ1-2, with a possible D match to TRBD1 (5 bases). Trimming shortened V by 5 bases and J by 6 bases, and 25 bases separated the two germline ends. The CDR3 consists of 17 residues. The germline gives CDR1 ENHRY, CDR2 SYGVKD. CDR3 nucleotide sequence: TGTGCCATCAGTAATACCAGGGTTGGGGGTTCTCTCGATGGCTACACCTTC. Translation gives CAISNTRVGGSLDGYTF.

The chain joins TRBV2 to TRBJ2-7, with D unclear. The CDR3 consists of 13 residues. CDR1 and CDR2 (germline): SNHLY, FYNNEI. V gave up 3 bases and J gave up 4 bases, with 10 bases separating them. CDR3 nucleotides: TGTGCCAGCAGTGAGGAAGGGTGGTACGAGCAGTACGTC. Protein product: CASSEEGWYEQYV.

In its sample, this clonotype was seen a few times. The rearrangement joins TRBV6-5 to TRBJ1-2; no definite D call. Germline lookup yields CDR1 MNHEY and CDR2 SVGAGI. V was shortened by 2 bases and J by 0 bases, with 16 bases between the two germline ends. This CDR3 has 17 amino acids. The CDR3 protein is CASSYRLRASSNYGYTF. The CDR3 nucleotides are TGTGCCAGCAGTTACCGTCTACGCGCCAGCTCTAACTATGGCTACACCTTC.

This clonotype came up a few times. The chain's CDR3 is CSAVPGTGTNEKLFF. The CDR3 bases are TGCAGTGCTGTACCCGGGACAGGAACTAATGAAAAACTGTTTTTT. The gene calls are TRBV20-1 and TRBJ1-4; 8 bases line up with TRBD1. CDR1 and CDR2 from the germline V gene are DFQATT and SNEGSKA (reference sequence). The J segment lost 1 base and the V segment lost 5 bases, leaving 6 bases of the junction unmatched. The CDR3 is 15 amino acids.

CDR3 DNA: TGTGCCAGCAGCCGTGAGGGGGCTGAGACCCAGTACTTC. Translating it yields CASSREGAETQYF. The rearrangement joins TRBV12-3 or TRBV12-4 to TRBJ2-5, with TRBD1 matching over 7 bases. This CDR3 region has 13 residues. The ends lost 6 bases at V and 5 bases at J; junction bases unmatched: 6.

This clonotype was observed a few times. The J gene is TRBJ1-5, the V gene TRBV20-1; D call uncertain. Germline assignment: CDR1 DFQATT and CDR2 SNEGSKA (reference sequence). The CDR3 covers 14 residues. V was clipped by 3 bases and J by 4 bases, with 13 bases between them. For the CDR3, the DNA is TGCAGTGCTAGGTTGGCAGGTCCTAATCAGCCCCAGCATTTT. This gives the protein CSARLAGPNQPQHF.

This clonotype was observed a few times. The chain has TRBV12-3 or TRBV12-4 and TRBJ2-1, with 7 bases aligning to TRBD1. The J call may be in error: the DNA end matches TRBJ2-7 better. The CDR3 consists of 14 residues. In DNA, the CDR3 is TGTGCCAGCAGTCTCACAGGGGACCCCTACGAGCAGTACTTC. Translation: CASSLTGDPYEQYF.

This clonotype showed up just a few times. This chain links TRBV18 with TRBJ1-1, with D tentatively TRBD1 (6 bases). V was pared by 3 bases and J by 7 bases, with 12 bases between. The CDR3 spans 13 residues. In germline, CDR1 is KGHSH, CDR2 LQKENI. The CDR3 DNA is TGTGCCAGCTCACCGGGCAGGGGCGTTGAAGCTTTCTTT. Its translation: CASSPGRGVEAFF.